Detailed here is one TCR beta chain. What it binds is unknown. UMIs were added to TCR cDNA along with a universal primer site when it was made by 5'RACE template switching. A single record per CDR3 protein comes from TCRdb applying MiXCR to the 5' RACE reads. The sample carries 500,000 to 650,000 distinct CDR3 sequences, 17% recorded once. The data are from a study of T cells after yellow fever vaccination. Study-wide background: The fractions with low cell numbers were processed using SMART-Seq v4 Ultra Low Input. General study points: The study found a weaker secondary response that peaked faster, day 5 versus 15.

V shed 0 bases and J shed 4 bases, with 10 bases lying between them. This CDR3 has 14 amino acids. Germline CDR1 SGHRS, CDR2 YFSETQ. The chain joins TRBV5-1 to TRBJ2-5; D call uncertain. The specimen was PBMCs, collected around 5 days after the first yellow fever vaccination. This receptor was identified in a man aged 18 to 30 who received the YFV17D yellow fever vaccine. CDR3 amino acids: CASSLDRQSETQYF. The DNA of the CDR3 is TGCGCCAGCAGCTTGGATCGCCAGTCAGAGACCCAGTACTTC.